This T cell receptor beta chain was identified during a study of cytomegalovirus exposure and HLA in healthy donors. Use of 60 Vbeta and 13 Jbeta primers characterized the PCR. Profiled with immunoSEQ multiplex PCR; TCRdb holds only in-frame clones, not every one. This table holds approximately 72,000 clones, roughly four fifths found once. This CDR3 has 18 amino acids. V shed 0 bases, J shed 5 bases, and the junction held 13 bases outside the gene matches. Per the germline V gene, CDR1 is GTSNPN and CDR2 is SVGIG (reference sequence). The rearrangement links TRBV30 to TRBJ2-2, with TRBD1 identical over 9 bases. The clonotype was recovered from a man between 18 and 35 years old in good health and CMV-seronegative. The sequenced sample consisted of PBMCs. CDR3 nucleotides: TGTGCCTGGAGTGTTGGGTTGGGACAGGGAGGTAATACCGGGGAGCTGTTTTTT. It specifies CAWSVGLGQGGNTGELFF.